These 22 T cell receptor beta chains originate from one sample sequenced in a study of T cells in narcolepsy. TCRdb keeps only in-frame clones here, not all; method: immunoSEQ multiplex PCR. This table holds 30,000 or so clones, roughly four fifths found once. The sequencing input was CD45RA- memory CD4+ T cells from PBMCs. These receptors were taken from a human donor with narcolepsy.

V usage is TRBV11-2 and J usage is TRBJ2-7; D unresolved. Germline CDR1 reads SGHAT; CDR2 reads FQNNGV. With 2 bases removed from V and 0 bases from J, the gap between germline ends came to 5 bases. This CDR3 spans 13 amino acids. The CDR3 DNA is TGTGCCAGCAGCTTAAAGGCCTCCTACGAGCAGTACTTC. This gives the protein CASSLKASYEQYF.

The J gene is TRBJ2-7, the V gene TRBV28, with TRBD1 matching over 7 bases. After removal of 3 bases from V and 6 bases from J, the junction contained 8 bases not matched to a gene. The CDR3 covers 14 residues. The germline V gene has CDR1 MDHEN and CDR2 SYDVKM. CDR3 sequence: CASSLDRSNREQYF. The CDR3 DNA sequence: TGTGCCAGCAGTTTGGACAGGAGTAACCGCGAGCAGTACTTC.

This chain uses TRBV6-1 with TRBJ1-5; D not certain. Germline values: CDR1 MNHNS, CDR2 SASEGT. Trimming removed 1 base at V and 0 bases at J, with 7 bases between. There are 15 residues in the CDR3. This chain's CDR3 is CASSEGSSSNQPQHF. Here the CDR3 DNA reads TGTGCCAGCAGTGAAGGTTCGTCTAGCAATCAGCCCCAGCATTTT.

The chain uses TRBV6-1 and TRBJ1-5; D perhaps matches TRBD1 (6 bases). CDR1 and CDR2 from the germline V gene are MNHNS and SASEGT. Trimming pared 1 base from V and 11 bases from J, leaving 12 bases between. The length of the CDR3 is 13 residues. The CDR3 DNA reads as TGTGCCAGCAGTGAAGATCCAGGGGTGACCCAGCATTTT. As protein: CASSEDPGVTQHF.

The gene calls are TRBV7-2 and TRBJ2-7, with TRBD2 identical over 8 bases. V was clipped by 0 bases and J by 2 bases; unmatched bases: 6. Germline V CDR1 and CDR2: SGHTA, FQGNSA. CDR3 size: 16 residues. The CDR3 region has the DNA TGTGCCAGCAGCTTAGCGAGTAGCGGGGCACCCTACGAGCAGTACTTC. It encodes CASSLASSGAPYEQYF.

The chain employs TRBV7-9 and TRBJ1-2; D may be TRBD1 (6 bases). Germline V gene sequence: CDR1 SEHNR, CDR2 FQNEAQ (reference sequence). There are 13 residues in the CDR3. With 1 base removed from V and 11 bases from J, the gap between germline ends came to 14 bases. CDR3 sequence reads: CASSLGPGGAYTF. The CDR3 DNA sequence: TGTGCCAGCAGCTTAGGGCCCGGGGGGGCTTACACCTTC.

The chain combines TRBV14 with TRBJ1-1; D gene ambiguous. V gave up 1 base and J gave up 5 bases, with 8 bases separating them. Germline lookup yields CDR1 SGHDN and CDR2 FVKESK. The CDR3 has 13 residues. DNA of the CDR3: TGTGCCAGCAGCCAAGGAGTTAGAACTGAAGCTTTCTTT. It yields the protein CASSQGVRTEAFF.

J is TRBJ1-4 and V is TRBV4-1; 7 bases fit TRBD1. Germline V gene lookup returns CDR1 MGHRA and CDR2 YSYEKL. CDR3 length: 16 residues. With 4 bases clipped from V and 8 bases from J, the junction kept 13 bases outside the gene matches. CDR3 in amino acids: CASSLPNRGVEEKLFF. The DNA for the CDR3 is TGCGCCAGCAGCCTACCAAACAGGGGCGTTGAAGAAAAACTGTTTTTT.

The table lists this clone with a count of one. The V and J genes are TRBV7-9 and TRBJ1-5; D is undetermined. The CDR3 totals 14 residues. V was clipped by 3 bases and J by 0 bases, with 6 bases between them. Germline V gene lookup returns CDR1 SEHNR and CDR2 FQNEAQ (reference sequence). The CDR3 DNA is TGTGCCAGCAGCTTCAGCAATAGCAATCAGCCCCAGCATTTT. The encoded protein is CASSFSNSNQPQHF. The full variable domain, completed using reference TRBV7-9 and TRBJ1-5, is DTGVSQNPRHKITKRGQNVTFRCDPISEHNRLYWYRQTLGQGPEFLTYFQNEAQLEKSRLLSDRFSAERPKGSFSTLEIQRTEQGDSAMYLCASSFSNSNQPQHFGDGTRLSIL.

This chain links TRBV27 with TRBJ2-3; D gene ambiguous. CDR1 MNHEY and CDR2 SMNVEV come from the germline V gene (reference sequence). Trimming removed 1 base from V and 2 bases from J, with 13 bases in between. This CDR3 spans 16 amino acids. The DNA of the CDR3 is TGTGCCAGCAGTTTATTGGCAGGCGCCGCCACAGATACGCAGTATTTT. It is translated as CASSLLAGAATDTQYF.

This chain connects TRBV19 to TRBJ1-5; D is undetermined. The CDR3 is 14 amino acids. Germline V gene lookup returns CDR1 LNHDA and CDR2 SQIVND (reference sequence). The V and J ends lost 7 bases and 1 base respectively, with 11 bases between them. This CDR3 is CASIDMASNQPQHF. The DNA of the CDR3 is TGTGCCAGTATCGACATGGCCAGCAATCAGCCCCAGCATTTT.

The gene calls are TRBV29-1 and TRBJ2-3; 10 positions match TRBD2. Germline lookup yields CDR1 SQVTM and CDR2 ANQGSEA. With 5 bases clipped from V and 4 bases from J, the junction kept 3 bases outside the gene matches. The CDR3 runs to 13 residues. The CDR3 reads CSVPGLAADTQYF. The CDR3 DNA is TGCAGCGTTCCCGGACTAGCGGCAGATACGCAGTATTTT.

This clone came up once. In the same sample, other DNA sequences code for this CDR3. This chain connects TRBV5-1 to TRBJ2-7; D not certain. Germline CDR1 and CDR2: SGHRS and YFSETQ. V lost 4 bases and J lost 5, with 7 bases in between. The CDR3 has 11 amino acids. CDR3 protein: CASSLHHEQYF. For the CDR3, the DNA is TGCGCCAGCAGCCTGCACCACGAGCAGTACTTC.

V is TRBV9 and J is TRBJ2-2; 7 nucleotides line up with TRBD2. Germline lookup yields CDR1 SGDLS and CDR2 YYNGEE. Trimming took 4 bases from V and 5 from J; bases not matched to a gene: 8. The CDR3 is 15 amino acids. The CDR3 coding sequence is TGTGCCAGCAGCCGCGGGGAGGGGTTTACCGGGGAGCTGTTTTTT. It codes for CASSRGEGFTGELFF.

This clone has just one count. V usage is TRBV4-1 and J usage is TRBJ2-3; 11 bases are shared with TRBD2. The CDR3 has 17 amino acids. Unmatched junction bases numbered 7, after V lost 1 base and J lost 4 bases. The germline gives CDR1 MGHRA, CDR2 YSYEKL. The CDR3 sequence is CASSQGLAGGPADTQYF. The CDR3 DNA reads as TGCGCCAGCAGCCAAGGGCTAGCGGGAGGCCCAGCAGATACGCAGTATTTT.

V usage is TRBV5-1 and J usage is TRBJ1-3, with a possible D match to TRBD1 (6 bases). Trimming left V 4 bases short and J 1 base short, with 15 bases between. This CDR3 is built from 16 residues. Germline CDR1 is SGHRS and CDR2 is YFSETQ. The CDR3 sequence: CASSLVPGASGNTIYF. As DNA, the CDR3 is TGCGCCAGCAGCCTGGTTCCAGGGGCTTCTGGAAACACCATATATTTT.

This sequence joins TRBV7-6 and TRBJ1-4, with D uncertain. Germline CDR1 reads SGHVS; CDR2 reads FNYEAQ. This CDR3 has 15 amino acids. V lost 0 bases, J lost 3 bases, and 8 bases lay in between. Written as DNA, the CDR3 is TGTGCCAGCAGCTTAGCCACGAATCCTAATGAAAAACTGTTTTTT. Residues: CASSLATNPNEKLFF. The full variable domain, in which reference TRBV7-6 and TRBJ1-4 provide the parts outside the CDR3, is GAGVSQSPRYKVTKRGQDVALRCDPISGHVSLYWYRQALGQGPEFLTYFNYEAQQDKSGLPNDRFSAERPEGSISTLTIQRTEQRDSAMYRCASSLATNPNEKLFFGSGTQLSVL.

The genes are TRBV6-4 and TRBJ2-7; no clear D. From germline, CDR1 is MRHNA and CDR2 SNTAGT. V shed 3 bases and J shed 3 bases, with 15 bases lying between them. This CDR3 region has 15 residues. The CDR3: CASSDPSILLYEQYF. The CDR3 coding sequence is TGTGCCAGCAGTGATCCCTCGATCCTGCTCTACGAGCAGTACTTC.

In DNA form, the CDR3 reads TGTGCCAGCAGCTTAGGGACAGGGTTAGATGTAGATACGCAGTATTTT. Translation: CASSLGTGLDVDTQYF. This chain links TRBV7-2 with TRBJ2-3, with 8 bases identical to TRBD1. The junction had 8 bases not matched to a gene; V was cut back by 1 base and J by 5 bases. The germline V gene encodes CDR1 SGHTA and CDR2 FQGNSA. CDR3 length: 16 residues.

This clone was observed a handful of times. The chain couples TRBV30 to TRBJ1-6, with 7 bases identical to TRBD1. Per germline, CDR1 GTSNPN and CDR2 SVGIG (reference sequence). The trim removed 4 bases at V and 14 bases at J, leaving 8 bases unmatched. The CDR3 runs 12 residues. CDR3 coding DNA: TGTGCCTGGACCCAAATGGGACAGACCCTCCACTTT. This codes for CAWTQMGQTLHF.

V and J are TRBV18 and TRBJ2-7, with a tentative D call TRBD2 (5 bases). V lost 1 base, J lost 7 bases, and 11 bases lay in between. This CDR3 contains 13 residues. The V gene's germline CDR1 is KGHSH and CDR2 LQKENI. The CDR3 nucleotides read TGTGCCAGCTCACCACTACCGTCGGGGGAGCAGTACTTC. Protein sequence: CASSPLPSGEQYF.

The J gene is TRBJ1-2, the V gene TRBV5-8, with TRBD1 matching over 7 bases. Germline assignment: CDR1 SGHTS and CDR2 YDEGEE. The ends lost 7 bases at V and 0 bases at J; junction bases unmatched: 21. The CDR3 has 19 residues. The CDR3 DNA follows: TGTGCCAGCCAAAATATCCGGGACAGCGAGTTACCGACTAACTATGGCTACACCTTC. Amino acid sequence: CASQNIRDSELPTNYGYTF. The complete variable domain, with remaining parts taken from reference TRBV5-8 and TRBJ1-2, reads EAGVTQSPTHLIKTRGQQATLRCSPISGHTSVYWYQQALGLGLQFLLWYDEGEERNRGNFPPRFSGRQFPNYSSELNVNALELEDSALYLCASQNIRDSELPTNYGYTFGSGTRLTVV.